Listed below are T cell receptor beta chains from one sample, sequenced in a study of shared clonotypes between healthy human individuals. TCRdb's copy holds only in-frame clones and misses some; the assay was immunoSEQ multiplex PCR. In the table there are fewer than 3 million clones, just under 95% of which are singletons. What was sequenced was naive CD4+ T cells from PBMCs. The source is a young man in good health. Some clones in this sample may be carry-over from other donors' samples. The CDR3 runs from the conserved cysteine through the conserved F or W. A D gene is named only where the DNA matches it firmly.

D,V,J,DNA,CDR3
TRBD2,TRBV5-1,TRBJ2-1,TGCGCCAGCAGCTCCACGGGAGGCGGTGGCAATGAGCAGTTCTTC,CASSSTGGGGNEQFF
TRBD1,TRBV7-9,TRBJ2-1,TGTGCCAGCAGCTTGGACAGGGTGTACGATGAGCAGTTCTTC,CASSLDRVYDEQFF
TRBD1,TRBV6-5,TRBJ1-1,TGTGCCAGCAGAACAGGGGGATGGGACACTGAAGCTTTCTTT,CASRTGGWDTEAFF
-,TRBV6-5,TRBJ2-3,TGTGCCAGCAGTTACTCGGGGGGATCCACAGATACGCAGTATTTT,CASSYSGGSTDTQYF
-,TRBV6-1,TRBJ1-1,TGTGCCAGCAGTGAAGGAGGGGACACTGAAGCTTTCTTT,CASSEGGDTEAFF
TRBD2,TRBV2,TRBJ2-5,TGTGCCAGCAGATTCCGGGCTAGCGGACAAGAGACCCAGTACTTC,CASRFRASGQETQYF
-,TRBV6-6,TRBJ2-3,TGTGCCAGCAGTCCTCCCCCGGGCGCGACGCAGTATTTT,CASSPPPGATQYF
-,TRBV25-1,TRBJ2-5,TGTGCCAGCAGTGACTTCGCAGGCCCAGGAGAGACCCAGTACTTC,CASSDFAGPGETQYF
-,TRBV21-1,TRBJ2-3,TGTGCCAGCAGCAAAAGGGGGGCGGGACTAGAGTCTCTCATGGTCGGAGCAGATACGCAGTATTTT,CASSKRGAGLESLMVGADTQYF
TRBD2,TRBV5-1,TRBJ2-2,TGCGCCAGCAGCTTGGTACCACTAGCGGGACACACCGGGGAGCTGTTTTTT,CASSLVPLAGHTGELFF